This T cell receptor (beta chain) was sequenced in a study of shared clonotypes between healthy human individuals. Study in general: For every donor, three CD4 naive, three CD4 memory, two CD8 naive and one CD8 memory plates were used. Study-level points and caveats: Naive CD4 clonotypes overlapped across a handful of donors at 4.5% to 5.5%. Blood was the only sampled material, and tissue repertoires likely differ.

The repertoire was sequenced with immunoSEQ multiplex PCR; TCRdb's copy has only in-frame clones and lacks some. The sample has 2,500,000 or so clones; 80% to 95% are singletons. CDR3 length equals 16 residues. The junction had 9 bases not matched to a gene; V was cut back by 6 bases and J by 1 base. Germline CDR1 is KGHSH and CDR2 is LQKENI. A remark on this clone: The antigen remains undetermined.

This chain links TRBV18 with TRBJ1-3; the match to TRBD1 covers 7 bases. The sequenced sample consisted of naive CD4+ T cells from PBMCs. Specified subset: CD45RA+ positively selected. The TCR was taken from a man aged 18 to 30 in good health. Some clones in this sample may be carry-over from other donors' samples. The CDR3 sequence is CASSEIPGQSGNTIYF. In DNA form, the CDR3 reads TGTGCCAGCTCCGAGATACCGGGACAGTCTGGAAACACCATATATTTT.